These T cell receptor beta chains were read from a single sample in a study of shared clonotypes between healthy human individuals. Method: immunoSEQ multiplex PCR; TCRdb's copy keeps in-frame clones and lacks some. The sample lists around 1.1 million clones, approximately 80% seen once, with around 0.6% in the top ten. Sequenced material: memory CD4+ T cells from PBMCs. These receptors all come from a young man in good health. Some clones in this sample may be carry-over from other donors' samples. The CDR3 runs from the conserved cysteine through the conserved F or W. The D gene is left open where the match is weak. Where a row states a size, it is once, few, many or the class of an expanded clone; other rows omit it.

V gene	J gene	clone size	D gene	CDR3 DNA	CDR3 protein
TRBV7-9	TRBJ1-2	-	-	TGTGCCAGCAGCCCCCCAGGGGAGCGAGTATATGGCTACACCTTC	CASSPPGERVYGYTF
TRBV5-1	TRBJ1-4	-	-	TGCGCCAGCAGCCCGGGACTACACGTAACGCCTAATGAAAAACTGTTTTTT	CASSPGLHVTPNEKLFF
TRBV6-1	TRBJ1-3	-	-	TGTGCCAGCAGTGGGGACCTAACAAACACCATATATTTT	CASSGDLTNTIYF
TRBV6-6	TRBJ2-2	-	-	TGTGCCAGCAGCTGGGGCCAGGCGGAGCTGTTTTTT	CASSWGQAELFF
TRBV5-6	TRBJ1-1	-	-	TGTGCCAGCAGCCTCGGACCTTCGAACACTGAAGCTTTCTTT	CASSLGPSNTEAFF
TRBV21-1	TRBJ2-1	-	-	TGTGCCAGCAGCAAAAAAGGTAGTAGATGGCCTCGTGGGAGCAATGAGCAGTTCTTC	CASSKKGSRWPRGSNEQFF
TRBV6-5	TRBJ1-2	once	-	TGTGCCAGCACCGTGGGGGCCAACTATGGCTACACCTTC	CASTVGANYGYTF
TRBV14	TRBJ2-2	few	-	TGTGCCAGCAGCCAAGTGGGGGCTAGCGGCAACACCGGGGAGCTGTTTTTT	CASSQVGASGNTGELFF
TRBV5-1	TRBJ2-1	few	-	TGCGCCAGCAGGGAAACGGGGAACCCCTACAATGAGCAGTTCTTC	CASRETGNPYNEQFF
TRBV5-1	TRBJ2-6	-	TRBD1	TGCGCCAGCAGTAAGGGGGCACATAAAGCCTCTGGGGCCAACGTCCTGACTTTC	CASSKGAHKASGANVLTF
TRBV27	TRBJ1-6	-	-	TGTGCCAGCAAAGGGCCGAGCTCCTATAATTCACCCCTCCACTTT	CASKGPSSYNSPLHF
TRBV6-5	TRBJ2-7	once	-	TGTGCCAGCCGCCGGGGGACAGCCTACGAGCAGTACTTC	CASRRGTAYEQYF
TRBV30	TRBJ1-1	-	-	TGTGCCTGGAGTACTCGAAAGGGAAAGACTGAAGCTTTCTTT	CAWSTRKGKTEAFF
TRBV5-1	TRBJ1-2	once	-	TGCGCCAGCAGCTTGGGTCCGGAATTGGGAAACTATGGCTACACCTTC	CASSLGPELGNYGYTF
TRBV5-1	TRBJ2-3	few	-	TGCGCCAGCAACGCGGCGGGGAGCACAGATACGCAGTATTTT	CASNAAGSTDTQYF
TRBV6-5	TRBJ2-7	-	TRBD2	TGTGCCAGCAGTTACACCCCGGGGGACTACTACGAGCAGTACTTC	CASSYTPGDYYEQYF
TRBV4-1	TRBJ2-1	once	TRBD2	TGCGCCAGCAGCCAGGCGGACAGCGGGAGTTCGTCCTACAATGAGCAGTTCTTC	CASSQADSGSSSYNEQFF
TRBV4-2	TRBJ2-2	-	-	TGTGCCAGCGCAGGGGGGACAAACACCGGGGAGCTGTTTTTT	CASAGGTNTGELFF
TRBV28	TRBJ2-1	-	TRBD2	TGTGCCAGCAGTTTATTCGCACTAGCGGGAGTGGGTTGGCAGTTCTTC	CASSLFALAGVGWQFF
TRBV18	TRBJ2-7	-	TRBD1	TGTGCCAGCCAAAGGGACAGGGCCTACGAGCAGTACTTC	CASQRDRAYEQYF
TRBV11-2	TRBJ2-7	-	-	TGTGCCAGCAGCCCCCAAAAACGGGCCTACGAGCAGTACTTC	CASSPQKRAYEQYF
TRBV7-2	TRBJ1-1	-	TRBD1	TGTGCCAGCAGCCCCCACAGGGGGTCTGAAGCTTTCTTT	CASSPHRGSEAFF
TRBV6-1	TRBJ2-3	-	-	TGTGCCAGCAGGGCCTTAGGATCGACAGATACGCAGTATTTT	CASRALGSTDTQYF
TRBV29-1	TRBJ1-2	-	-	TGCAGCGTTTGGTTTGGGCTTAACTATGGCTACACCTTC	CSVWFGLNYGYTF
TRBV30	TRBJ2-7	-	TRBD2	TGTGCCTGTCGGACTAGCGGAACCTACGAGCAGTACTTC	CACRTSGTYEQYF
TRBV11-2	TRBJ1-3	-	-	TGTGCCAGCAGCTTCTCCAGATACTCTGGAAACACCATATATTTT	CASSFSRYSGNTIYF
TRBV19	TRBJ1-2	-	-	TGTGCCAGTAGCAGGGACTCGAACTATGGCTACACCTTC	CASSRDSNYGYTF
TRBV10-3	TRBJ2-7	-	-	TGTGCCATCAGTGGTGCCTACGAGCAGTACTTC	CAISGAYEQYF
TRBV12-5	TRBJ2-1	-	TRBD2	TGTGCTAGTGGTAGGGGACTAGCGGGAGATAAGCAGTTCTTC	CASGRGLAGDKQFF
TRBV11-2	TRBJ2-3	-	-	TGTGCCAGCAGTCATTTCCGGGACAAGGGGAGCTATTTT	CASSHFRDKGSYF
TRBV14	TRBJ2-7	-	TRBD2	TGTGCCAGCAGCCAAATACGGACTAGCAAGAACTACGAGCAGTACTTC	CASSQIRTSKNYEQYF
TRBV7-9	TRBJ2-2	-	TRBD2	TGTGCCAGCAGCTTAGCCCCAGGACTAGCGGGATTCACCGGGGAGCTGTTTTTT	CASSLAPGLAGFTGELFF